This T cell receptor beta chain originates from a study of CD8 T cells in ankylosing spondylitis. Regarding the study as a whole: Among TCR beta sequences, a motif of roughly 8 highly homologous variants appeared characteristic of ankylosing spondylitis blood.

MiXCR, applied by TCRdb to the 5' RACE reads, yields one record per CDR3 protein. The repertoire holds about 340,000 distinct CDR3 sequences, with roughly 8% as singletons. Comments on this clonotype: As yet, its antigen is unknown.

Source material: blood, either unsorted or a sorted T cell fraction (not recorded which). This TCR was recovered from a male donor with ankylosing spondylitis.

CDR3 amino acids: CASSFRNSYEQYF. As DNA, the CDR3 is TGCGCCAGCAGCTTCCGGAACTCCTACGAGCAGTACTTC. The genes are TRBV5-1 and TRBJ2-7; D is uncertain. This CDR3 comprises 13 residues. The germline V and J ends were trimmed by 2 bases and 0 bases, with 6 bases remaining between them. Germline values: CDR1 SGHRS, CDR2 YFSETQ. Complete variable domain (other parts from reference TRBV5-1 and TRBJ2-7): KAGVTQTPRYLIKTRGQQVTLSCSPISGHRSVSWYQQTPGQGLQFLFEYFSETQRNKGNFPGRFSGRQFSNSRSEMNVSTLELGDSALYLCASSFRNSYEQYFGPGTRLTVT.